The TCR beta chain under discussion was sequenced for a study of blood T cell repertoires in COVID-19. Looking at the study overall: Material from acute and convalescent COVID-19 was sourced from the United States, Italy and Spain. PBMCs, B-cell-depleted T cells, or T cells were the source of the cDNA or gDNA that made up the material.

From germline, CDR1 is SQVTM and CDR2 ANQGSEA. This CDR3 is built from 12 residues. The V end was cut by 2 bases, the J end by 4 bases, with 8 bases between. Seattle enrolled patients during active infection and tracked them longitudinally. Repertoires were generated with immunoSEQ multiplex PCR, while TCRdb's copy carries only in-frame clones and drops some. Of approximately 80,000 clones in the sample, roughly 85% were seen once. Sequencing was done on a sample of peripheral blood. This clonotype was obtained from a man over 45 with COVID-19, enrolled during active disease. The chain recombines TRBV29-1 with TRBJ2-5; D may be TRBD1 (5 bases). The CDR3 nucleotides are TGCAGCGTTGAAAGGGGCCCAGAGACCCAGTACTTC. The encoded protein is CSVERGPETQYF. The full variable domain, completed using reference TRBV29-1 and TRBJ2-5, is SAVISQKPSRDICQRGTSLTIQCQVDSQVTMMFWYRQQPGQSLTLIATANQGSEATYESGFVIDKFPISRPNLTFSTLTVSNMSPEDSSIYLCSVERGPETQYFGPGTRLLVL.